This TCR beta chain was captured in a study of blood T cells in healthy people across ages. In the study overall: When template switching was applied, about one barcoded beta molecule was captured per two T cells.

With a J-beta primer mix and a sample-barcoded 5' primer, a second PCR ran 7 to 11 cycles. TCRdb ran MiXCR on the 5' RACE reads and lists one entry per CDR3 protein. Of over a million distinct CDR3 sequences listed, 45% are singletons. This clonotype was counted only a few times. Trimming left V 4 bases short and J 4 bases short, with 17 bases between. This CDR3 has 15 amino acids. The germline CDR1 and CDR2 sequences are MDHEN and SYDVKM. The receptor comes from a woman aged 55-69 years in good health. V usage is TRBV28 and J usage is TRBJ2-7; D not resolved. What was sequenced was blood. The CDR3: CASSSRQAHTYEQYF. CDR3 bases: TGTGCCAGCAGTTCCCGGCAGGCCCACACGTACGAGCAGTACTTC.